This T cell receptor (beta chain) was obtained from a study of blood T cells in healthy people across ages. Through a sample-barcoded 5' primer and a J-beta primer mix, a second PCR was run for roughly 6 to 12 cycles. Using its own MiXCR run on the 5' RACE reads, TCRdb lists one record per CDR3 protein. The table records some 780,000 distinct CDR3 sequences, approximately 60% of them present only once. The germline V gene encodes CDR1 MDHEN and CDR2 SYDVKM. The CDR3 contains 12 residues. V was shortened by 6 bases and J by 5 bases, with 10 bases between the two germline ends. The rearrangement uses TRBV28 and TRBJ2-5; D gene unclear. Material: blood. This TCR was recovered from a man aged 40-49 years in good health. The DNA for the CDR3 is TGTGCCAGCAGCTTTAGAAGGGAGACCCAGTACTTC. This codes for CASSFRRETQYF.